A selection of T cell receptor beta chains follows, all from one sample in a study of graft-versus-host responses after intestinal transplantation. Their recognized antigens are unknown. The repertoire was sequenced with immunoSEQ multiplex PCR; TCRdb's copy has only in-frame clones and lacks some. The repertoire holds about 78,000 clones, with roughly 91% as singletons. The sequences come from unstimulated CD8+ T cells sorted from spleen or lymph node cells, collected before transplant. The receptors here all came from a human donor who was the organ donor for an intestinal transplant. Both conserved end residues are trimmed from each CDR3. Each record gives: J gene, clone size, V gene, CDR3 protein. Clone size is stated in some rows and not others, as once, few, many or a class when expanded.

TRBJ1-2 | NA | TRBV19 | ASGLNYGYT
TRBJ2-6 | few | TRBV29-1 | SVEVQGTGANVLT
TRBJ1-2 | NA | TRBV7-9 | ASSLGLQGARFYGYT
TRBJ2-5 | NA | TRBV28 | ASSPLRYQETQY
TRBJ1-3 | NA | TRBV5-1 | ASKPLVGTSGNTIY
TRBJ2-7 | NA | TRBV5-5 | ASSLRSGAYNEQY
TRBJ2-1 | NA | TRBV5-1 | ASSLGIVSPPTEEQF
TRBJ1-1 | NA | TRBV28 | ASRDRGSMNTEAF
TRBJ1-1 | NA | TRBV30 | AWEQILNTEAF
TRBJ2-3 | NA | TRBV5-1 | ASSPLPAGADTQY
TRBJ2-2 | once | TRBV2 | ARNREDTGELF
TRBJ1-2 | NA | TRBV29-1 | SVETGDNYGYT
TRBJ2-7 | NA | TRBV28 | ASRKLTGTLSYEQY
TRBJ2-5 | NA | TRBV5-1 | ASSALSSGTVEETQY
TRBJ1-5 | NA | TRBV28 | ASSFQGPQH
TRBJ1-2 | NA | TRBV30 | AWSGRVFGQGKGGYT
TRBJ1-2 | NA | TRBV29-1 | SVKRDRGPHYGYT
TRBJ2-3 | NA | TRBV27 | ASSLLPLPTDTQY